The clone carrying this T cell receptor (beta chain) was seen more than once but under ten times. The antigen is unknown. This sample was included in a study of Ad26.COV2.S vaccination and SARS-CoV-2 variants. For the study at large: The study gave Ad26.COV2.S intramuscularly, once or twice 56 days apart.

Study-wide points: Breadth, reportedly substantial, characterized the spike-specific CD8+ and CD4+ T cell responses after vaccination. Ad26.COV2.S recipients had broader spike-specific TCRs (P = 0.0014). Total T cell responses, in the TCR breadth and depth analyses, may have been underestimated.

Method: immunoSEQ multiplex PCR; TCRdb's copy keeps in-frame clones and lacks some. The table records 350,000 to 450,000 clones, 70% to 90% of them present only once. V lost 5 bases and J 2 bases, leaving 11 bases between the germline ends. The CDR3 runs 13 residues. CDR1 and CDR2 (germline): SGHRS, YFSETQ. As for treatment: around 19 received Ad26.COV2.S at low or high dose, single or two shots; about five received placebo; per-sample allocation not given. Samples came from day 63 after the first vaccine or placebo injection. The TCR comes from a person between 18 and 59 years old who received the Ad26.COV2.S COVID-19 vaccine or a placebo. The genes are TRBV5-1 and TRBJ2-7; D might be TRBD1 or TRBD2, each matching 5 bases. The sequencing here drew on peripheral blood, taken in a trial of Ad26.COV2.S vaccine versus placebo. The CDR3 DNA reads TGCGCCAGCAGGAGGGGTCTCCCCTACGAGCAGTACTTC. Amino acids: CASRRGLPYEQYF.